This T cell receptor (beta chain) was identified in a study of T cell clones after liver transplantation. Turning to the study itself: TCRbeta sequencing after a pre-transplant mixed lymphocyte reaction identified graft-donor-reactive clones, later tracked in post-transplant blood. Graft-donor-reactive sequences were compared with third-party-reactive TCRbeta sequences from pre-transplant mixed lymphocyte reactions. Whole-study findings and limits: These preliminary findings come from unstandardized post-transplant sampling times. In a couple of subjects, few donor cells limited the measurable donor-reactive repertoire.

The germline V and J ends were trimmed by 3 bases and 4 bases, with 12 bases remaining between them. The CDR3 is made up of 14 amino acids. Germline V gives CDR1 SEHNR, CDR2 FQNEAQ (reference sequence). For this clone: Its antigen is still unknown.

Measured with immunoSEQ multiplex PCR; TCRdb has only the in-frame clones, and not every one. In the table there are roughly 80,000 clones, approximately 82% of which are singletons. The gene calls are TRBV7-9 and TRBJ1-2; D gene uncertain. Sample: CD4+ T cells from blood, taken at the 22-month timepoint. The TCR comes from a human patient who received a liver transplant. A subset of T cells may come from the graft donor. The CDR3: CASSLEGFGYGYTF. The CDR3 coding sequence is TGTGCCAGCAGCTTGGAGGGTTTCGGCTATGGCTACACCTTC.